Following are 28 T cell receptor beta chains from one sample sequenced in a study of a mutant IDH1 vaccine in newly diagnosed glioma. Time point specified: week 47, end of study. A 20-mer mutant IDH1 peptide at 300 ug was injected subcutaneously with topical imiquimod. Assay: immunoSEQ multiplex PCR; the TCRdb copy retains only in-frame clones and omits some. The sample consists of around 54,000 clones, 75% to 90% of them appearing once. No antigen is known for these receptors. Sequencing used PBMCs, obtained from a glioma patient whose treatment included an IDH1 peptide vaccine. These receptors all stem from a woman in her 50s with glioma.

V is TRBV5-1 and J is TRBJ1-3; D is perhaps TRBD1 (6 bases). Trimming shortened V by 1 base and J by 4 bases, and 12 bases separated the two germline ends. Germline CDR1 reads SGHRS; CDR2 reads YFSETQ. This CDR3 contains 15 residues. CDR3 residues: CASSLMGADGNTIYF. Written as DNA, the CDR3 is TGCGCCAGCAGCTTGATGGGGGCGGACGGAAACACCATATATTTT. The full variable domain, its missing parts supplied by reference TRBV5-1 and TRBJ1-3, is KAGVTQTPRYLIKTRGQQVTLSCSPISGHRSVSWYQQTPGQGLQFLFEYFSETQRNKGNFPGRFSGRQFSNSRSEMNVSTLELGDSALYLCASSLMGADGNTIYFGEGSWLTVV.

CDR3: CASSPQTFQETQYF. The CDR3, as DNA: TGTGCCAGCAGCCCCCAGACTTTTCAAGAGACCCAGTACTTC. The chain recombines TRBV14 with TRBJ2-5; D ambiguous. Germline CDR1 and CDR2: SGHDN and FVKESK. V lost 4 bases, J lost 2 bases, and 11 bases lay in between. The length of the CDR3 is 14 residues.

The gene calls are TRBV6-5 and TRBJ2-7; maybe TRBD1 (6 bases). The V gene lost 5 bases and the J gene lost 2 bases, with 13 bases spanning the gap. This CDR3 has 14 residues. Per germline, CDR1 MNHEY and CDR2 SVGAGI. CDR3 sequence: CASSPGTQTYEQYF. CDR3 in DNA: TGTGCCAGCAGTCCCGGGACACAAACCTACGAGCAGTACTTC.

The rearrangement uses TRBV18 and TRBJ1-1, with no clear D. The V end lost 2 bases, the J end lost 0 bases, and 10 bases lay between the germline ends. Germline V lookup: CDR1 KGHSH, CDR2 LQKENI. The CDR3 contains 15 residues. The CDR3 region has the DNA TGTGCCAGCTCACCAAGCCTGCAGCTGAACACTGAAGCTTTCTTT. Its protein product is CASSPSLQLNTEAFF.

This chain uses TRBV6-1 with TRBJ2-7; 8 bases fit TRBD1. Germline V gene lookup returns CDR1 MNHNS and CDR2 SASEGT. The CDR3 spans 13 residues. After removal of 6 bases from V and 1 base from J, the junction contained 2 bases not matched to a gene. Here the CDR3 reads CASSGTGSYEQYF. The CDR3, as DNA: TGTGCCAGCAGCGGGACAGGTTCCTACGAGCAGTACTTC.

This clone was observed a handful of times. The CDR3 DNA reads as TGTGCCAGCAGCTTATTACGAGGCACTGAAGCTTTCTTT. It encodes CASSLLRGTEAFF. The V gene is TRBV7-2, the J gene TRBJ1-1; D gene uncertain. Trimming pared 2 bases from V and 4 bases from J, leaving 8 bases between. CDR3 length: 13 amino acids. Germline loops: CDR1 SGHTA, CDR2 FQGNSA.

This clone appeared a few times. The genes are TRBV4-1 and TRBJ1-1, with D unresolved. There are 14 residues in the CDR3. Germline assignment: CDR1 MGHRA and CDR2 YSYEKL. V lost 1 base and J 1 base, leaving 7 bases between the germline ends. The CDR3: CASSQGPGNTEAFF. The CDR3 DNA follows: TGCGCCAGCAGCCAAGGGCCGGGGAACACTGAAGCTTTCTTT.

This sequence joins TRBV27 and TRBJ2-3; D ambiguous. This CDR3 contains 15 residues. Trimming left V 8 bases short and J 2 bases short, with 17 bases between. Germline-derived CDR1 and CDR2 are MNHEY and SMNVEV (reference sequence). The DNA for the CDR3 is TGTGCCAGCGCCTTGGACGTCCGATTCACAGATACGCAGTATTTT. Translating gives CASALDVRFTDTQYF.

J is TRBJ2-7 and V is TRBV2, with D maybe TRBD2 (6 bases). CDR1 SNHLY and CDR2 FYNNEI come from the germline V gene. The V and J ends lost 10 bases and 9 bases respectively, with 25 bases between them. The CDR3 has 14 amino acids. In DNA form, the CDR3 reads TGTGCCACCTCGGGGCGGGGCCTCCTACAAAGGCAGTACTTC. It codes for CATSGRGLLQRQYF.

V is TRBV5-1 and J is TRBJ2-3, with TRBD1 identical over 8 bases. The CDR3 loop spans 16 amino acids. CDR1 is SGHRS, CDR2 YFSETQ, per germline. V shed 5 bases and J 4 bases; nucleotides not matched to a gene: 12. This CDR3 reads CASRGSQGAKADTQYF. The CDR3 nucleotides read TGCGCCAGCAGGGGATCCCAGGGGGCTAAGGCAGATACGCAGTATTTT. The full variable domain, its missing parts supplied by reference TRBV5-1 and TRBJ2-3, is KAGVTQTPRYLIKTRGQQVTLSCSPISGHRSVSWYQQTPGQGLQFLFEYFSETQRNKGNFPGRFSGRQFSNSRSEMNVSTLELGDSALYLCASRGSQGAKADTQYFGPGTRLTVL.

This clone came up a few times. V and J are TRBV9 and TRBJ1-1; 12 bases agree with TRBD1. V gave up 0 bases and J gave up 11 bases; unmatched junction bases: 8. Germline V lookup: CDR1 SGDLS, CDR2 YYNGEE. The length of the CDR3 is 15 residues. The CDR3 nucleotides are TGTGCCAGCAGCGTAGTGGGGACAGGGGGCGAGGAGGCTTTCTTT. It yields the protein CASSVVGTGGEEAFF.

V gene TRBV27 combines with J gene TRBJ1-6; TRBD1 aligns across 8 bases. The germline V gene encodes CDR1 MNHEY and CDR2 SMNVEV (reference sequence). V was clipped by 6 bases and J by 7 bases; unmatched bases: 8. The CDR3 consists of 15 residues. In nucleotides, the CDR3 is TGTGCCAGCAGCCGAACAGGGGGTGGCAATTCACCCCTCCACTTT. It encodes CASSRTGGGNSPLHF.

CDR3 nucleotides: TGTGCCAGCAGCTTATTTGGGGTGGGCACAGATACGCAGTATTTT. It encodes CASSLFGVGTDTQYF. The V call is TRBV7-3, the J call TRBJ2-3; D unclear. The V end was cut by 2 bases, the J end by 1 base, with 10 bases between. CDR1 is SGHTA and CDR2 is FQGTGA in the germline V gene. The CDR3 runs 15 residues.

In its sample, this clone was seen once. V and J are TRBV14 and TRBJ2-7, with D perhaps given as TRBD1 or TRBD2 (5 bases each). The V gene's germline CDR1 is SGHDN and CDR2 FVKESK. This CDR3 contains 13 residues. V was pared by 6 bases and J by 0 bases, with 9 bases between. The CDR3 sequence: CASRGTSSYEQYF. The DNA of the CDR3 is TGTGCCAGCAGAGGGACGAGCTCCTACGAGCAGTACTTC.

CDR3: CASSQDASRAGNTIYF. CDR3 bases: TGCGCCAGCAGCCAAGACGCCAGTAGAGCTGGAAACACCATATATTTT. This chain uses TRBV4-1 with TRBJ1-3; no clear D. The CDR3 is made up of 16 amino acids. The V gene's germline CDR1 is MGHRA and CDR2 YSYEKL. V gave up 0 bases and J gave up 2 bases, with 11 bases separating them.

The chain recombines TRBV6-1 with TRBJ1-2, with 11 bases matching TRBD1. From germline, CDR1 is MNHNS and CDR2 SASEGT. Trimming removed 4 bases from V and 4 bases from J; junction bases left unmatched: 5. This CDR3 comprises 15 residues. The CDR3 region has the DNA TGTGCCAGCAGTGCAGGACAGGGGGCGAGCTATGGCTACACCTTC. It encodes CASSAGQGASYGYTF.

V usage is TRBV18 and J usage is TRBJ2-6; D unresolved. The V end was cut by 2 bases, the J end by 0 bases, with 5 bases between. This CDR3 spans 15 amino acids. Germline values: CDR1 KGHSH, CDR2 LQKENI. The CDR3 DNA is TGTGCCAGCTCACCAGGGGTCTCTGGGGCCAACGTCCTGACTTTC. Translated: CASSPGVSGANVLTF.

The chain uses TRBV5-1 and TRBJ2-1; possibly TRBD1 for D (5 bases). CDR3 length: 13 amino acids. CDR1 SGHRS and CDR2 YFSETQ come from the germline V gene. V dropped 3 bases and J dropped 5 bases, with 9 bases sitting between them. The CDR3 spells CASSWGRNNEQFF. The CDR3 DNA sequence: TGCGCCAGCAGCTGGGGCCGGAACAATGAGCAGTTCTTC.

CDR3 in amino acids: CASSRLGGAYNEQFF. The CDR3 DNA sequence: TGTGCCAGCAGCCGTCTGGGGGGGGCCTACAATGAGCAGTTCTTC. The chain combines TRBV6-5 with TRBJ2-1; 7 bases line up with TRBD2. V lost 6 bases to trimming and J lost 2 bases; unmatched junction nucleotides: 7. This CDR3 spans 15 amino acids. Germline V gives CDR1 MNHEY, CDR2 SVGAGI.

The rearrangement links TRBV9 to TRBJ2-1; maybe TRBD2 (5 bases). CDR1 is SGDLS, CDR2 YYNGEE, per germline. The CDR3 contains 13 residues. The V end was cut by 10 bases, the J end by 0 bases, with 11 bases between. CDR3 sequence reads: CACGRSSYNEQFF. The CDR3 region has the DNA TGTGCCTGCGGGCGGTCCTCCTACAATGAGCAGTTCTTC.

The rearrangement links TRBV5-1 to TRBJ1-1, with 10 bases matching TRBD1. With V trimmed by 3 bases and J by 5 bases, 7 bases remained unmatched. The CDR3 length is 15 residues. Looked up from germline, CDR1 is SGHRS and CDR2 is YFSETQ. In DNA form, the CDR3 reads TGCGCCAGCAGCTGGGGGGACAGGGGAAGAACTGAAGCTTTCTTT. Translating it yields CASSWGDRGRTEAFF.

This chain joins TRBV5-6 and TRBJ2-2; D remains ambiguous. Germline CDR1 SGHDT, CDR2 YYEEEE. Trimming took off 3 bases at V and 4 bases at J, with 10 bases between the two ends. The CDR3 spans 14 residues. CDR3 in amino acids: CASSSDLGTGELFF. CDR3 sequence (DNA): TGTGCCAGCAGCTCCGACTTGGGCACCGGGGAGCTGTTTTTT.

The chain links TRBV6-5 to TRBJ2-7; 8 bases match TRBD2. This CDR3 has 14 residues. In germline, CDR1 is MNHEY, CDR2 SVGAGI. The ends lost 0 bases at V and 4 bases at J; junction bases unmatched: 2. CDR3 sequence (DNA): TGTGCCAGCAGTTACTCGGCGGGGGGTTACGAGCAGTACTTC. It is translated as CASSYSAGGYEQYF.

The chain uses TRBV6-6 and TRBJ1-1; perhaps TRBD1 as D (5 bases). The germline CDR1 and CDR2 sequences are MNHNY and SVGAGI (reference sequence). This CDR3 spans 13 amino acids. V lost 6 bases, J lost 5 bases, and 13 bases lay in between. CDR3 in amino acids: CASSRNRQTEAFF. The CDR3 DNA reads as TGTGCCAGCAGCCGCAATAGACAGACTGAAGCTTTCTTT.

This clone was detected once. The chain combines TRBV10-1 with TRBJ1-1; D call uncertain. Trimming took 2 bases from V and 1 from J, leaving 2 bases between them. CDR3 size: 12 residues. Per the germline V gene, CDR1 is WNHNN and CDR2 is SYGVQD (reference sequence). The DNA of the CDR3 is TGCGCCAGCAGTGAGACGAACACTGAAGCTTTCTTT. This translates into CASSETNTEAFF.

The chain uses TRBV27 and TRBJ2-1; 10 positions agree with TRBD2. V was pared by 1 base and J by 4 bases, with 4 bases of the junction left unmatched. The CDR3 has 16 residues. Germline CDR1 and CDR2: MNHEY and SMNVEV (reference sequence). CDR3 region: CASSLWVAGGYNEQFF. The CDR3 coding sequence is TGTGCCAGCAGTTTATGGGTAGCGGGGGGTTACAATGAGCAGTTCTTC.

The table lists this clone with a count of one. The V call is TRBV7-9, the J call TRBJ1-2, with TRBD1 matching 8 bases. Germline V gives CDR1 SEHNR, CDR2 FQNEAQ (reference sequence). The CDR3 is made up of 15 amino acids. Germline trimming cut 1 base from V and 4 bases from J; bases unmatched to any gene: 5. CDR3: CASSLEAGGAYGYTF. The CDR3 DNA sequence: TGTGCCAGCAGCTTAGAGGCAGGGGGCGCCTATGGCTACACCTTC.

This clone was counted ten times or more. The genes are TRBV2 and TRBJ2-3; D is uncertain. With 3 bases removed from V and 0 bases from J, the gap between germline ends came to 10 bases. The V gene's germline CDR1 is SNHLY and CDR2 FYNNEI. CDR3 length: 15 residues. In DNA, the CDR3 is TGTGCCAGCAGTGACGGCGACTCTAGCACAGATACGCAGTATTTT. It codes for CASSDGDSSTDTQYF.